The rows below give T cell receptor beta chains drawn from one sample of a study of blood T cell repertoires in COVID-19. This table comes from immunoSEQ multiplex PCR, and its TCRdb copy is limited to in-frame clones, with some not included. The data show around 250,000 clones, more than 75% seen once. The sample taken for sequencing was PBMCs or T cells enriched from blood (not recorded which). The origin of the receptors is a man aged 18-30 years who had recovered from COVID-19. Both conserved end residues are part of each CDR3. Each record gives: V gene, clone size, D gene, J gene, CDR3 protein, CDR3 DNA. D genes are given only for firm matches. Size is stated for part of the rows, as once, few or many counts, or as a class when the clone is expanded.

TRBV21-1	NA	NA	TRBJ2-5	CASSKALGRAAETQYF	TGTGCCAGCAGCAAAGCGCTGGGCAGGGCGGCAGAGACCCAGTACTTC
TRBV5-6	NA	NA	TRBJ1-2	CASSLAPGGADGYTF	TGTGCCAGCAGCTTGGCCCCGGGGGGCGCCGATGGCTACACCTTC
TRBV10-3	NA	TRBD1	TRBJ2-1	CAINPRGRNNEQFF	TGTGCCATCAATCCCAGGGGGCGCAACAATGAGCAGTTCTTC
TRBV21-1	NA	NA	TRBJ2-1	CASSKGTADIGEQFF	TGTGCCAGCAGCAAAGGGACAGCGGACATTGGTGAGCAGTTCTTC
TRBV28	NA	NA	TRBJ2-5	CASRLPDYQETQYF	TGTGCCAGCAGGCTTCCGGACTACCAAGAGACCCAGTACTTC
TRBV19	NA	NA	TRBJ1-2	CAVRSNYGYTF	TGTGCCGTCAGGTCTAACTATGGCTACACCTTC
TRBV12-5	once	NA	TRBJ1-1	CASGKQGFTEAFF	TGTGCTAGTGGTAAACAGGGTTTCACTGAAGCTTTCTTT
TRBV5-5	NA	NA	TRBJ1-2	CASSLGGQGLSYGYTF	TGTGCCAGCAGCTTAGGTGGGCAGGGGCTTTCCTATGGCTACACCTTC
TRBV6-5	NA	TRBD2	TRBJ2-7	CASSLSLAGVNEQYF	TGTGCCAGCAGTTTAAGCCTAGCGGGAGTAAACGAGCAGTACTTC
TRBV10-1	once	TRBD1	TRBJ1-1	CASSESWTGRTEAFF	TGCGCCAGCAGTGAGTCTTGGACAGGGAGGACTGAAGCTTTCTTT
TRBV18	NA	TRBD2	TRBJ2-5	CASSPQLAGGQETQYF	TGTGCCAGCTCACCACAACTAGCGGGAGGCCAAGAGACCCAGTACTTC
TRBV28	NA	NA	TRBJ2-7	CASSQTIYEQYF	TGTGCCAGCAGCCAAACAATCTACGAGCAGTACTTC
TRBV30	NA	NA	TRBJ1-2	CAWTAGAHGYTF	TGTGCCTGGACGGCGGGGGCCCATGGCTACACCTTC
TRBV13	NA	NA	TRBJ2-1	CASSPWGRSSYNEQFF	TGTGCCAGCAGTCCCTGGGGGAGGTCCTCCTACAATGAGCAGTTCTTC
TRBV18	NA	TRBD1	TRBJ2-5	CASSLSTGVTQETQYF	TGTGCCAGCTCACTATCGACAGGGGTCACCCAAGAGACCCAGTACTTC
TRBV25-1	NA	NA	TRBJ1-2	CASSEGPNYGYTF	TGTGCCAGCAGTGAGGGGCCCAACTATGGCTACACCTTC
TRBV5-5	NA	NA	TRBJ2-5	CASSLDGITGPFQETQYF	TGTGCCAGCAGCTTGGATGGGATTACAGGGCCCTTCCAAGAGACCCAGTACTTC
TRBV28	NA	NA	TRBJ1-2	CASRTGTTGYTF	TGTGCCAGCAGAACCGGGACTACCGGCTACACCTTC
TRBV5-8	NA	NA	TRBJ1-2	CASSLVGRDDYGYTF	TGTGCCAGCAGCTTGGTGGGCAGGGATGACTATGGCTACACCTTC
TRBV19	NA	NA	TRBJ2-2	CASSINTVPTGELFF	TGTGCCAGTAGTATTAACACCGTCCCCACCGGGGAGCTGTTTTTT
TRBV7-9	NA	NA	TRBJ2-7	CASSLGGATYEQYF	TGTGCCAGCAGCTTGGGGGGGGCAACCTACGAGCAGTACTTC
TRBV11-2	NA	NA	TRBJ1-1	CASSPQGWSDTEAFF	TGTGCCAGCAGCCCACAGGGATGGTCGGACACTGAAGCTTTCTTT
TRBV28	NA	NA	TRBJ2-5	CASSPPQGRETQYF	TGTGCCAGCAGTCCGCCACAGGGCCGGGAGACCCAGTACTTC
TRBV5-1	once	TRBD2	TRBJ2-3	CASSLSGTSTDTQYF	TGCGCCAGCAGCCTAAGCGGGACTAGCACAGATACGCAGTATTTT
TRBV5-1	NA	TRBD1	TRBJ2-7	CASSGDSYEQYF	TGCGCCAGCAGTGGGGACAGCTACGAGCAGTACTTC
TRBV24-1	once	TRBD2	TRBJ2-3	CATSDNGLAGGGLVSDTQYF	TGTGCCACCAGTGATAACGGACTAGCGGGAGGTGGTTTGGTTTCAGATACGCAGTATTTT
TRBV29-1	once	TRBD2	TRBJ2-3	CSVAVAGDTQYF	TGCAGCGTTGCGGTAGCGGGGGATACGCAGTATTTT
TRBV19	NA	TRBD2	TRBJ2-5	CASSSGLAEETQYF	TGTGCCAGTAGTTCCGGACTAGCGGAAGAGACCCAGTACTTC
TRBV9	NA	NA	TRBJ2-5	CASSVSGLSETQYF	TGTGCCAGCAGCGTGAGCGGGTTGTCGGAGACCCAGTACTTC
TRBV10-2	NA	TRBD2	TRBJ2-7	CASSERGGPYEQYF	TGCGCCAGCAGTGAGCGGGGGGGCCCCTACGAGCAGTACTTC
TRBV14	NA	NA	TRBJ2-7	CASSQEQSGEQYF	TGTGCCAGCAGCCAAGAACAGTCCGGCGAGCAGTACTTC
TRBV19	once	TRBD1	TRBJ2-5	CASSVDREETQYF	TGTGCCAGTAGCGTCGACAGGGAAGAGACCCAGTACTTC
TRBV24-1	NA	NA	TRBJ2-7	CATRTLASYEQYF	TGTGCCACCAGAACGTTAGCTTCCTACGAGCAGTACTTC
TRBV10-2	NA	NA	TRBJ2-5	CASRAQAEETQYF	TGCGCCAGCAGGGCTCAAGCGGAAGAGACCCAGTACTTC
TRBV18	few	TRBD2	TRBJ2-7	CASSRRGGGYEQYF	TGTGCCAGCTCACGTCGCGGGGGGGGTTACGAGCAGTACTTC
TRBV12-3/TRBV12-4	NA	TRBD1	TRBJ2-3	CASSSRQGYTQYF	TGTGCCAGCAGTTCGAGACAGGGGTATACGCAGTATTTT
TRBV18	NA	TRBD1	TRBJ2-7	CASSSSGTVPYEQYF	TGTGCCAGCTCAAGTTCCGGGACAGTCCCCTACGAGCAGTACTTC
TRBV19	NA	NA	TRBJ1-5	CASSISGGGSQPQHF	TGTGCCAGTAGTATCAGTGGGGGGGGTTCTCAGCCCCAGCATTTT
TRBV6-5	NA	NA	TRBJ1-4	CASSYRGNRREKLFF	TGTGCCAGCAGTTACCGAGGAAACCGGAGGGAAAAACTGTTTTTT
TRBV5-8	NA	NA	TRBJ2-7	CASNPRGASYEQYF	TGTGCCAGCAACCCGCGTGGGGCTTCCTACGAGCAGTACTTC
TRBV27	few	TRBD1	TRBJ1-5	CASSAGTGGQPQHF	TGTGCCAGCAGTGCCGGGACAGGGGGTCAGCCCCAGCATTTT
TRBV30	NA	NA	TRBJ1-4	CAWSSGDGEKLFF	TGTGCCTGGAGTTCAGGGGACGGTGAAAAACTGTTTTTT
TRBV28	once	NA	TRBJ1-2	CASSFGRGGYTF	TGTGCCAGCAGTTTTGGCAGGGGTGGCTACACCTTC
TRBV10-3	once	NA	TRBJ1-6	CAIGGSPLHF	TGTGCCATCGGAGGCTCACCCCTCCACTTT